This T cell receptor beta chain was retrieved from a study of blood T cells in healthy people across ages. There are a few counts of this clonotype. A J-beta primer mix and a sample-barcoded 5' primer were used in a second PCR of roughly 7 to 12 cycles. A template-switch adaptor with 12 random nucleotides tagged each cDNA molecule. MiXCR was run by TCRdb on the 5' RACE reads, yielding one entry per CDR3 protein. Of about 780,000 distinct CDR3 sequences in the sample, around half were seen once. The sample comprised blood. This TCR derives from a man older than 75 in good health.

CDR3 region: CASSLTTGKYEQYF. DNA for the CDR3: TGTGCCAGCAGCTTAACCACAGGGAAGTACGAGCAGTACTTC. The chain recombines TRBV7-9 with TRBJ2-7; TRBD1 is a possible D gene (6 bases). The V gene's germline CDR1 is SEHNR and CDR2 FQNEAQ (reference sequence). Trimming took off 2 bases at V and 4 bases at J, with 12 bases between the two ends. The CDR3 has 14 residues.